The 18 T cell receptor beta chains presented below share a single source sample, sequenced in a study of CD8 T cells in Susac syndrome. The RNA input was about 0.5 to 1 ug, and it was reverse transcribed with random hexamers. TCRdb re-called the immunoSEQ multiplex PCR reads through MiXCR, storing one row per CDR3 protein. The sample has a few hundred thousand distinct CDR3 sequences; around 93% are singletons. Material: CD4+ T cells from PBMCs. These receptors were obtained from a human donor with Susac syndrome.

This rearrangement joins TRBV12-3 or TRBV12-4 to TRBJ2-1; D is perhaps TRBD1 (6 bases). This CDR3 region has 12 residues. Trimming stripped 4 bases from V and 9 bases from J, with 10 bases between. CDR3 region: CASSSTGPEQFF. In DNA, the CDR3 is TGTGCCAGCAGTTCCACAGGGCCTGAGCAGTTCTTC.

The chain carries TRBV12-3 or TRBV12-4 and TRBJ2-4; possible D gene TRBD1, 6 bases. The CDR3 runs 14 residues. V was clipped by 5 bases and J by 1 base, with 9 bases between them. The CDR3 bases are TGTGCCAGCAGTCCCCAGGGGGCCAAAAACATTCAGTACTTC. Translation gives CASSPQGAKNIQYF.

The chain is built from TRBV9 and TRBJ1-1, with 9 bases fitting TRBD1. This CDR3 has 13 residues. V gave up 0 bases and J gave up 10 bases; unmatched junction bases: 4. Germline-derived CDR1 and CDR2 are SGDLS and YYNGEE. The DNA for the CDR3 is TGTGCCAGCAGCGTAGCTACGGGACAGGGAGCTTTCTTT. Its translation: CASSVATGQGAFF.

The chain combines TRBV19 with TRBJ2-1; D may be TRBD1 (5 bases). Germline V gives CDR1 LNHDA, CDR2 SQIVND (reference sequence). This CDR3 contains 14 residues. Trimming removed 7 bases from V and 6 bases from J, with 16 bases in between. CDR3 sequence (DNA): TGTGCCAGTAACATAAATTACAGGTTCAATGAGCAGTTCTTC. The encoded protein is CASNINYRFNEQFF.

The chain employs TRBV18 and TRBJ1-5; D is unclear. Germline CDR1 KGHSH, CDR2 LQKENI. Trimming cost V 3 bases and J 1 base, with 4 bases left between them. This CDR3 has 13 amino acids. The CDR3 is CASSPKSNQPQHF. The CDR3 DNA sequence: TGTGCCAGCTCACCTAAAAGCAATCAGCCCCAGCATTTT.

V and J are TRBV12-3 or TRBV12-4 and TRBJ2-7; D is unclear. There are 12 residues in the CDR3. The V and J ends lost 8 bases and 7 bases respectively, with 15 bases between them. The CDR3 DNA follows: TGTGCCAGCGAGAACCTACCCGGGGAGCAGTACTTC. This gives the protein CASENLPGEQYF.

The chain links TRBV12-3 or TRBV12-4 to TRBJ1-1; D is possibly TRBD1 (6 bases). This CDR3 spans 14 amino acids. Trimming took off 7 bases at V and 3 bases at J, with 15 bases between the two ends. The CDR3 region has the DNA TGTGCCAGCACCAACAGGGTCGGGGACACTGAAGCTTTCTTT. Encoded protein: CASTNRVGDTEAFF.

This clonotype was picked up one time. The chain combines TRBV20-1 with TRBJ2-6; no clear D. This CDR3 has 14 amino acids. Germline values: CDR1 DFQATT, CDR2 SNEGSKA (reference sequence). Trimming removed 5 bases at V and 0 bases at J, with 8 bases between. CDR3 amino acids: CSASGISGANVLTF. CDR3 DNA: TGCAGTGCTTCCGGCATCTCTGGGGCCAACGTCCTGACTTTC.

This chain's CDR3 is CASSRTTAVAYEQYF. In DNA form, the CDR3 reads TGCGCCAGCAGCCGAACGACAGCGGTAGCCTACGAGCAGTACTTC. J is TRBJ2-7 and V is TRBV5-1; D might be TRBD1 or TRBD2, each matching 5 bases. Germline CDR1 reads SGHRS; CDR2 reads YFSETQ. Trimming stripped 4 bases from V and 2 bases from J, with 16 bases between. The CDR3 sequence is 15 residues long.

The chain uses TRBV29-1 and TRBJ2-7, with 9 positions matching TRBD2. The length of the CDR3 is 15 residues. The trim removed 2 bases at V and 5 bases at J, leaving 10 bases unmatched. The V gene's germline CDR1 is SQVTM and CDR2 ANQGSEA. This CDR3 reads CSVESVGGGADEQYF. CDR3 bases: TGCAGCGTTGAAAGTGTCGGCGGGGGGGCAGACGAGCAGTACTTC.

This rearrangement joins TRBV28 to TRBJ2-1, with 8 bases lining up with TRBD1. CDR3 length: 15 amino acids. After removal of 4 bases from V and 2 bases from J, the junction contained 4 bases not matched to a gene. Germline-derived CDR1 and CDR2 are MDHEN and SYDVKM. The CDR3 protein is CASSSGQGTYNEQFF. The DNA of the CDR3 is TGTGCCAGCAGTTCCGGACAGGGAACCTACAATGAGCAGTTCTTC.

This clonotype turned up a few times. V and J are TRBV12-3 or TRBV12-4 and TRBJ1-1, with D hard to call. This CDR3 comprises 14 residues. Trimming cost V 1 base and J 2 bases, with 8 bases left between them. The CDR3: CASSLGQENTEAFF. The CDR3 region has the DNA TGTGCCAGCAGTTTAGGGCAGGAAAACACTGAAGCTTTCTTT.

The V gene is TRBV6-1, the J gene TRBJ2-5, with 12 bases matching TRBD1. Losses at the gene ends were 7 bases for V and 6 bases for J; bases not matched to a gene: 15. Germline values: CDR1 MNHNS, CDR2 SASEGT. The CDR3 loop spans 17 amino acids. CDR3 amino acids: CASTREIGTGGPKTQYF. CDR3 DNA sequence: TGTGCCAGCACCAGAGAAATCGGGACAGGGGGCCCGAAGACCCAGTACTTC.

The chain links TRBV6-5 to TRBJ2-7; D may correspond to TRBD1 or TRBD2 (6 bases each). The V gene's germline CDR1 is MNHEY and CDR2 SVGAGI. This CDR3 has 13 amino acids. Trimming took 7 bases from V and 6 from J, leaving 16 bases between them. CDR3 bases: TGTGCCAGCACGGGCAGGGGAGGTGGCGAGCAGTACTTC. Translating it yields CASTGRGGGEQYF.

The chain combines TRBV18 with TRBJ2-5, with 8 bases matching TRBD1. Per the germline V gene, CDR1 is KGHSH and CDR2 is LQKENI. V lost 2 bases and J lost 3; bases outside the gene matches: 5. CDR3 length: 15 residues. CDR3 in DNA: TGTGCCAGCTCACCAAGGCAGGGGGCCGAAGAGACCCAGTACTTC. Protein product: CASSPRQGAEETQYF. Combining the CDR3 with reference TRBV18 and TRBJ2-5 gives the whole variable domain NAGVMQNPRHLVRRRGQEARLRCSPMKGHSHVYWYRQLPEEGLKFMVYLQKENIIDESGMPKERFSAEFPKEGPSILRIQQVVRGDSAAYFCASSPRQGAEETQYFGPGTRLLVL.

DNA for the CDR3: TGCGCCAGCAGCCAAGTCGCTAGCAGCACAGATACGCAGTATTTT. This codes for CASSQVASSTDTQYF. The gene calls are TRBV4-3 and TRBJ2-3; the D gene is possibly TRBD2 (5 bases). V lost 1 base, J lost 0 bases, and 8 bases lay in between. The CDR3 has 15 amino acids. CDR1 LGHNA and CDR2 YSLEER come from the germline V gene.

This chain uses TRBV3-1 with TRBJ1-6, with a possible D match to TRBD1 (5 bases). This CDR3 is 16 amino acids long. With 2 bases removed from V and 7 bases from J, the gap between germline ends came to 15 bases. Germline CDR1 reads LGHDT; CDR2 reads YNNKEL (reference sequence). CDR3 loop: CASSQFRGAGNSPLHF. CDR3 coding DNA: TGTGCCAGCAGCCAATTTCGAGGGGCTGGGAATTCACCCCTCCACTTT.

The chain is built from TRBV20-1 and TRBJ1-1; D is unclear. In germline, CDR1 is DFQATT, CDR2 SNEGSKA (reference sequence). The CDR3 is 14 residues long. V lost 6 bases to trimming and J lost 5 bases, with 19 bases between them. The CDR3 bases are TGCAGTGCCCCAAGAACCGCAAGGGATACTGAAGCTTTCTTT. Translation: CSAPRTARDTEAFF.